Listed below are T cell receptor beta chains from one sample, sequenced in a study of T cells in Graves' hyperthyroidism and ophthalmopathy. TCRdb called the multiplex PCR reads again in MiXCR, with one record for every CDR3 protein. The sample includes some 250,000 distinct CDR3 sequences, over 12% of them seen just once. Sequencing was done on a sample of blood. These TCRs come from a woman between 45 and 65 years old with Graves' hyperthyroidism that later progressed to Graves' ophthalmopathy. Each CDR3 is given with its conserved first and last residue. D genes are given only for firm matches. For some rows the clone size is stated as once, few or many, or as a class when expanded; others skip it.

v_gene	d_gene	j_gene	abundance	CDR3nt	CDR3aa
TRBV20-1	TRBD1	TRBJ2-5	few	TGCAGTGCCCTGGGACAGATCCAAGAGACCCAGTACTTC	CSALGQIQETQYF
TRBV5-1	TRBD2	TRBJ2-3	many	TGCGCCAGCAGCTTGGGCGGGACTAGCGGCACAGATACGCAGTATTTT	CASSLGGTSGTDTQYF
TRBV6-1	.	TRBJ2-3	few	TGTGCCAGCGGGGATTGGGCAGATACGCAGTATTTT	CASGDWADTQYF
TRBV7-3	.	TRBJ2-2	many	TGTGCCAGCAGCTTCAGGGTCACCGGGGAGCTGTTTTTT	CASSFRVTGELFF
TRBV19	.	TRBJ2-7	few	TGTGCCAGTAAAGGACCGTACCTTGGCGAGCAGTACTTC	CASKGPYLGEQYF
TRBV7-2	.	TRBJ1-2	.	TGTGCCAGCAGTGGGGGGGGGGACCCAGCGACTAACTATGGCTACACCTTC	CASSGGGDPATNYGYTF
TRBV28	.	TRBJ1-2	many	TGTGCCAGCAGTTTAAGAGGACAGCAAAGCTATGGCTACACCTTC	CASSLRGQQSYGYTF
TRBV27	TRBD2	TRBJ2-7	many	TGTGCCAGCAGTTCGGGACTAGCGGGAGAATACGAGCAGTACTTC	CASSSGLAGEYEQYF
TRBV2	TRBD1	TRBJ1-4	many	TGTGCCAGCAGTGAAACACAGGGGCCCGAAAAACTGTTTTTT	CASSETQGPEKLFF
TRBV28	.	TRBJ1-4	many	TGTGCCACGCGAAACCCGGAAAAACTGTTTTTT	CATRNPEKLFF
TRBV6-1	.	TRBJ1-4	.	TGTGCCAGCAGTGATCGGTACCCGAGAAATGAAAAACTGTTTTTT	CASSDRYPRNEKLFF
TRBV2	TRBD1	TRBJ1-4	.	TGTGCCAGCAGTACTGACAGGGTTATGGGAAAACTGTTTTTT	CASSTDRVMGKLFF
TRBV2	TRBD1	TRBJ1-1	medium-sized	TGTGCCAGCAGCCAGGGGGCTGGAACTGAAGCTTTCTTT	CASSQGAGTEAFF
TRBV15	TRBD1	TRBJ1-5	many	TGTGCCACCAGCAGACCTGGGACAGTGAATCAGCCCCAGCATTTT	CATSRPGTVNQPQHF
TRBV7-7	.	TRBJ2-5	.	TGTGCTAGCAGCTATAACAGGGAAGAGACCCAGTACTTC	CASSYNREETQYF
TRBV12-3/TRBV12-4	TRBD1	TRBJ1-2	many	TGTGCCAGCAGTTATGGACAGGGGACCTATGGCTACACCTTC	CASSYGQGTYGYTF
TRBV20-1	.	TRBJ1-1	few	TGCAGTGCTAGACCGCCCAGGTCTGGAGCTTTCTTT	CSARPPRSGAFF
TRBV7-2	TRBD1	TRBJ2-5	.	TGTGCCAGCATCTTAGGGACAGAAGAGACCCAGTACTTC	CASILGTEETQYF
TRBV20-1	TRBD1	TRBJ2-7	many	TGCAGTGCTAAAAATGGACAGGGGGCCCCCTACGAGCAGTACTTC	CSAKNGQGAPYEQYF
TRBV29-1	.	TRBJ2-2	.	TGCAGCGTTGGGGGTGGGGGGCCCGGGGAGCTGTTTTTT	CSVGGGGPGELFF
TRBV20-1	TRBD2	TRBJ2-7	many	TGCAGTGCTGAACTAGCGGGCCTCAACTACGAGCAGTACTTC	CSAELAGLNYEQYF
TRBV6-1	.	TRBJ1-4	few	TGTGCCAGCAAAATCAGGGTGGCTAATGAAAAACTGTTTTTT	CASKIRVANEKLFF
TRBV5-5	.	TRBJ1-5	many	TGTGCCAGCAGCTTTCCGGGTTATAGCAATCAGCCCCAGCATTTT	CASSFPGYSNQPQHF
TRBV2	.	TRBJ1-2	many	TGTGCCAGCCTCTACAGCCCTAACTATGGCTACACCTTC	CASLYSPNYGYTF
TRBV6-1	.	TRBJ2-5	many	TGTGCCAGCAGTGAAATCGTCCAAGAGACCCAGTACTTC	CASSEIVQETQYF
TRBV3-1	.	TRBJ2-1	many	TGTGCCAGCAGCCAAGCGGTGGGGCACTACAATGAGCAGTTCTTC	CASSQAVGHYNEQFF
TRBV11-2	.	TRBJ2-7	many	TGTGCCAGCAGCTCACGGGGGTCCTACGAGCAGTACTTC	CASSSRGSYEQYF
TRBV7-9	.	TRBJ2-7	few	TGTGCCAGCGCAGGGGCCGGGGGGAGTCGCTCTTATGAGCAGTACTTC	CASAGAGGSRSYEQYF
TRBV20-1	TRBD2	TRBJ2-1	.	TGCAGTGCTACCGCCCGACTAGCGGGATTCAATGAGCAGTTCTTC	CSATARLAGFNEQFF
TRBV5-1	.	TRBJ1-1	many	TGCGCCAGCACCCCAAGTGGGGGAAACACTGAAGCTTTCTTT	CASTPSGGNTEAFF
TRBV10-2	TRBD2	TRBJ2-5	many	TGCGCCAGCAGTGAGGCTCGGACTAGCGGGAGAGTAGGAGAGGCCCAGTACTTC	CASSEARTSGRVGEAQYF
TRBV5-1	.	TRBJ1-4	many	TGCGCCAGCAGCTTGGCTGGGGGTGGTGAAAAACTGTTTTTT	CASSLAGGGEKLFF
TRBV4-1	.	TRBJ1-5	many	TGCGCCAGCAACAGGGAGGGCCAGCCCCAGCATTTT	CASNREGQPQHF
TRBV29-1	TRBD2	TRBJ2-3	.	TGCAGCGTTGAGGGGCTAGCGGATAGCACAGATACGCAGTATTTT	CSVEGLADSTDTQYF
TRBV7-2	TRBD2	TRBJ2-7	.	TGTGCCAGCAGTCTAAACAGCGGGAACTCCTACGAGCAGTACTTC	CASSLNSGNSYEQYF
TRBV7-2	.	TRBJ1-1	once	TGTGCCAGCAGCACTTCAGGACCGTACACTGAAGCTTTCTTT	CASSTSGPYTEAFF
TRBV28	.	TRBJ2-7	many	TGTGCCAGCAGTTTCGGCGGGGAGGACGAGCAGTACTTC	CASSFGGEDEQYF
TRBV13	.	TRBJ1-1	many	TGTGCCAGCAGCTTACGTGATCAGGGTGAAGCTTTCTTT	CASSLRDQGEAFF
TRBV5-1	.	TRBJ2-3	many	TGCGCCAGCGGGACCTTAGCGGGCACAGATACGCAGTATTTT	CASGTLAGTDTQYF
TRBV11-2	.	TRBJ2-3	many	TGTGCCAGCAGCTTAGGCTGGAGAGAATGGGGTATAGATACGCAGTATTTT	CASSLGWREWGIDTQYF
TRBV29-1	.	TRBJ1-1	many	TGCAGCGTCCAAACAGGAGGGGGTAATACTGAAGCTTTCTTT	CSVQTGGGNTEAFF
TRBV7-3	TRBD1	TRBJ2-6	many	TGTGCCAGCAGCCCCAACAGGGGCGAGAGCTCTGGGGCCAACGTCCTGACTTTC	CASSPNRGESSGANVLTF
TRBV7-8	.	TRBJ2-5	many	TGTGCCAGCAGCTTAACTTGGACAGTTCGAGTATCGATGCACCAAGAGACCCAGTACTTC	CASSLTWTVRVSMHQETQYF
TRBV19	TRBD1	TRBJ2-5	few	TGTGCCAGTAGTATAGGAGCGGGACAGGGAGAGACCCAGTACTTC	CASSIGAGQGETQYF
TRBV28	TRBD1	TRBJ1-5	many	TGTGCCAGCAGGGGACAGGGGAACCGTTGGATGATGCCCCAGCATTTT	CASRGQGNRWMMPQHF
TRBV7-9	.	TRBJ2-7	.	TGTGCCAGCAGCTTAGCCATGCGGACCTACGAGCAGTACTTC	CASSLAMRTYEQYF
TRBV5-6	TRBD1	TRBJ1-5	few	TGTGCCAGCAGCTTGGGACAGGGAGAAAGTCAGCCCCAGCATTTT	CASSLGQGESQPQHF
TRBV6-1	.	TRBJ2-5	many	TGTGCCAGCAGTGGAACCCGGCAGGGCTTTGAGACCCAGTACTTC	CASSGTRQGFETQYF
TRBV15	.	TRBJ1-1	few	TGTGCCACCAGCAGAGATACAGCGTTAGAAGCTTTCTTT	CATSRDTALEAFF
TRBV15	.	TRBJ1-4	few	TGTGCCACACGACAGGACCTGAATGAAAAACTGTTTTTT	CATRQDLNEKLFF
TRBV27	.	TRBJ2-7	many	TGTGCCAGCAGTTTAAAGGGCAGTCACGAGCAGTACTTC	CASSLKGSHEQYF
TRBV5-1	TRBD1	TRBJ2-7	many	TGCGCCAGCAGCTTGCGGACAGGGGGCGACGAGCAGTACTTC	CASSLRTGGDEQYF
TRBV20-1	.	TRBJ2-1	many	TGCAGCCCCCGACTAGCCTACAATGAGCAGTTCTTC	CSPRLAYNEQFF
TRBV3-1	TRBD2	TRBJ2-1	many	TGTGCCAGCATGACTAGCGGGACCTACAATGAGCAGTTCTTC	CASMTSGTYNEQFF
TRBV5-6	TRBD1	TRBJ1-3	.	TGTGCCAGCAGCTTGGGCAGACAGGGGATGACTGGAAACACCATATATTTT	CASSLGRQGMTGNTIYF